This is a list of T cell receptor beta chains from one sample in a study of regulatory T cells in long-lasting Graves disease. MiXCR was run by TCRdb on the multiplex PCR reads, yielding one entry per CDR3 protein. The data show more than 300,000 distinct CDR3 sequences, about 17% seen once. The same sample was also studied in work on T cells in Graves' hyperthyroidism and ophthalmopathy.

This specimen was peripheral blood mononuclear cells (PBMCs), taken at new diagnosis, from a patient treated with antithyroid drugs. These receptors originate from a woman between 18 and 29 years old with Graves disease. Both conserved end residues are part of each CDR3. Each record gives: D gene, V gene, J gene, clone size, CDR3 DNA, CDR3 protein. D genes are given only for firm matches. Expanded clones are given a class, and other clones once, few, many or no size at all.

d_gene: NA; v_gene: TRBV12-3/TRBV12-4; j_gene: TRBJ2-2; abundance: NA; CDR3nt: TGTGCCAGCAATCACCGGGTCGAGGGGACCGGGGAGCTGTTTTTT; CDR3aa: CASNHRVEGTGELFF
d_gene: TRBD2; v_gene: TRBV2; j_gene: TRBJ2-3; abundance: few; CDR3nt: TGTGCCAGCAGTGTGCCCAGCGGGAGTAATACGCAGTATTTT; CDR3aa: CASSVPSGSNTQYF
d_gene: TRBD2; v_gene: TRBV5-1; j_gene: TRBJ2-7; abundance: many; CDR3nt: TGTGCCAGCAGCTTGGCTGGGACTAGCGGCGCCTACGAGCAGTACTTC; CDR3aa: CASSLAGTSGAYEQYF
d_gene: NA; v_gene: TRBV18; j_gene: TRBJ1-1; abundance: many; CDR3nt: TGTGCCAGCTCACCTACCCGGGAAGTCAACACTGAAGCTTTCTTT; CDR3aa: CASSPTREVNTEAFF
d_gene: NA; v_gene: TRBV20-1; j_gene: TRBJ2-1; abundance: NA; CDR3nt: TGCAGTGGGGGGTTCGAGCTAGGGATTAGAGCTGAGCAGTTCTTC; CDR3aa: CSGGFELGIRAEQFF
d_gene: TRBD1; v_gene: TRBV19; j_gene: TRBJ2-3; abundance: NA; CDR3nt: TGTGCCAGTAGCCTTTCTTCGACAGGGATCGCAGATACGCAGTATTTT; CDR3aa: CASSLSSTGIADTQYF
d_gene: NA; v_gene: TRBV7-9; j_gene: TRBJ1-1; abundance: many; CDR3nt: TGTGCCAGCACCTCACCCGAGGGCGTTCAAACTGAAGCTTTCTTT; CDR3aa: CASTSPEGVQTEAFF
d_gene: NA; v_gene: TRBV19; j_gene: TRBJ1-5; abundance: NA; CDR3nt: TGTGCCAGTAGTACACTTCCCGTTGGTCATCAGCCCCAGCATTTT; CDR3aa: CASSTLPVGHQPQHF
d_gene: NA; v_gene: TRBV5-1; j_gene: TRBJ1-3; abundance: NA; CDR3nt: TGCGCCAGCAGCTTAGATAACAGCGGAAACACCATATATTTT; CDR3aa: CASSLDNSGNTIYF
d_gene: TRBD1; v_gene: TRBV28; j_gene: TRBJ2-7; abundance: many; CDR3nt: TGTGCCAGCAGGTCTGGACAGGGGTTGGGCGAGCAGTACTTC; CDR3aa: CASRSGQGLGEQYF
d_gene: NA; v_gene: TRBV10-3; j_gene: TRBJ1-5; abundance: NA; CDR3nt: TGTGCCATCAGAGACACAGGGAGCGATCAGCCCCAGCATTTT; CDR3aa: CAIRDTGSDQPQHF
d_gene: TRBD2; v_gene: TRBV6-1; j_gene: TRBJ2-4; abundance: few; CDR3nt: TGTGCCAGCAGCCCCCTAGCGGGAGCCAAAAACATTCAGTACTTC; CDR3aa: CASSPLAGAKNIQYF
d_gene: NA; v_gene: TRBV3-1; j_gene: TRBJ2-7; abundance: many; CDR3nt: TGTGCCAGCAGCCAAGATCCTGGGGTGGGAGAGCAGTACTTC; CDR3aa: CASSQDPGVGEQYF
d_gene: TRBD1; v_gene: TRBV6-1; j_gene: TRBJ2-2; abundance: many; CDR3nt: TGTGCCAGCAGTGCCCAGACAGGGGTTGGCACCGGGGAGCTGTTTTTT; CDR3aa: CASSAQTGVGTGELFF